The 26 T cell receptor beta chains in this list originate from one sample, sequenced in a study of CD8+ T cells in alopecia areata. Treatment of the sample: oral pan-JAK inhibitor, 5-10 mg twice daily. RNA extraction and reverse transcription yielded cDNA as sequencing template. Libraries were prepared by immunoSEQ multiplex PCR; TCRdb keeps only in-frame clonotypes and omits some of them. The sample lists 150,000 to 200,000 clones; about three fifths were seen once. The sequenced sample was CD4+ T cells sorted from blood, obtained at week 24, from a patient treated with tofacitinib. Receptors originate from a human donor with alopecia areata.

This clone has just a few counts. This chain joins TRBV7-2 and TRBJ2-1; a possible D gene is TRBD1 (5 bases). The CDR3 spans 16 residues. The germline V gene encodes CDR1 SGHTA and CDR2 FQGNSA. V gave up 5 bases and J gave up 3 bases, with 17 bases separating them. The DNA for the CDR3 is TGTGCCAGCAGCGCCGAAGCGACAGTAATCTACAATGAGCAGTTCTTC. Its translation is CASSAEATVIYNEQFF.

The CDR3 DNA reads TGTGCCTGGAGTGTAACCGGAATCTACGAAGCTTTCTTT. Its protein is CAWSVTGIYEAFF. The chain is built from TRBV30 and TRBJ1-1; the D is unclear. V dropped 0 bases and J dropped 8 bases, with 13 bases sitting between them. CDR3 size: 13 residues. The germline V gene has CDR1 GTSNPN and CDR2 SVGIG (reference sequence). The whole variable domain, filled in from reference TRBV30 and TRBJ1-1, reads SQTIHQWPATLVQPVGSPLSLECTVEGTSNPNLYWYRQAAGRGLQLLFYSVGIGQISSEVPQNLSASRPQDRQFILSSKKLLLSDSGFYLCAWSVTGIYEAFFGQGTRLTVV.

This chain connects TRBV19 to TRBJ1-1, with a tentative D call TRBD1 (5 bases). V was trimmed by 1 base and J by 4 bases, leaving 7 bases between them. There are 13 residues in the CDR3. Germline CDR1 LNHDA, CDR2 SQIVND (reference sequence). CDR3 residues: CASSIAQATEAFF. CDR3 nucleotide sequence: TGTGCCAGTAGTATAGCACAGGCCACTGAAGCTTTCTTT.

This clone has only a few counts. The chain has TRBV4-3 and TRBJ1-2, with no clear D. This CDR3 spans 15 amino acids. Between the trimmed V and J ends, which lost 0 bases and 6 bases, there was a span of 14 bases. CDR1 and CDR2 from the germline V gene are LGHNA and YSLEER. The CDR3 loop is CASSQEERGFNGYTF. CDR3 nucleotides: TGCGCCAGCAGCCAAGAAGAAAGAGGGTTTAATGGCTACACCTTC.

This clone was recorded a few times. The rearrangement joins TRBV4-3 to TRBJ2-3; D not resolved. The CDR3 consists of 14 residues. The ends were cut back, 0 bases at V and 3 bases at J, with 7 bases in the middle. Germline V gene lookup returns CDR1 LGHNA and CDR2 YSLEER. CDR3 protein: CASSQDGVTDTQYF. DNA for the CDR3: TGCGCCAGCAGCCAAGATGGCGTAACAGATACGCAGTATTTT.

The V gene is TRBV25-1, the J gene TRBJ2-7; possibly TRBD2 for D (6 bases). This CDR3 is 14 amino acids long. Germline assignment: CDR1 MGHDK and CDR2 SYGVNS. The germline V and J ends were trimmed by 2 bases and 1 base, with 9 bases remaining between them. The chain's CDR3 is CASSEATRSYEQYF. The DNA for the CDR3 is TGTGCCAGCAGTGAAGCGACTAGATCCTACGAGCAGTACTTC.

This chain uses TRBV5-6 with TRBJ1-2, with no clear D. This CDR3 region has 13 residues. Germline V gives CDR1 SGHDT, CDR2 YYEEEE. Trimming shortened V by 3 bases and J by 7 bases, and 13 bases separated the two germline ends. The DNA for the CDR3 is TGTGCCAGCAGCTCGACTCCTTCCGCTGGCTACACCTTC. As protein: CASSSTPSAGYTF.

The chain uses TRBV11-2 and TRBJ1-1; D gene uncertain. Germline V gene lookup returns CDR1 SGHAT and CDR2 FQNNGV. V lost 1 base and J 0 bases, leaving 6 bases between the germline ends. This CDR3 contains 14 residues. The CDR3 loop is CASSLAQVNTEAFF. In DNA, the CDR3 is TGTGCCAGCAGCTTAGCTCAGGTGAACACTGAAGCTTTCTTT. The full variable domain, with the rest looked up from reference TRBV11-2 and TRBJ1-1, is EAGVAQSPRYKIIEKRQSVAFWCNPISGHATLYWYQQILGQGPKLLIQFQNNGVVDDSQLPKDRFSAERLKGVDSTLKIQPAKLEDSAVYLCASSLAQVNTEAFFGQGTRLTVV.

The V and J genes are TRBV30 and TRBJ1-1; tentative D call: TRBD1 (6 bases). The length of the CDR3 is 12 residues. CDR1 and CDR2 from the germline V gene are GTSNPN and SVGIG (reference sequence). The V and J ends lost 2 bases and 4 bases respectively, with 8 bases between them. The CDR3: CAWSTGPTEAFF. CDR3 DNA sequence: TGTGCCTGGAGTACAGGGCCCACTGAAGCTTTCTTT.

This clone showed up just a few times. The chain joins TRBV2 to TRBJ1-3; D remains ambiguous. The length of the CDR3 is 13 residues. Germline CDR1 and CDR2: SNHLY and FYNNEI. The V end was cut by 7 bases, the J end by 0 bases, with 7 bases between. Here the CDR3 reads CASNGVSGNTIYF. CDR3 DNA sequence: TGTGCCAGCAATGGTGTCTCTGGAAACACCATATATTTT.

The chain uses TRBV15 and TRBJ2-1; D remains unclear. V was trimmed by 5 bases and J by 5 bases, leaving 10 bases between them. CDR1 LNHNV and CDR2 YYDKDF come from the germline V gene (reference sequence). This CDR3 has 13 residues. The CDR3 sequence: CATSFGEHNEQFF. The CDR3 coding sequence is TGTGCCACCAGCTTTGGGGAACACAATGAGCAGTTCTTC. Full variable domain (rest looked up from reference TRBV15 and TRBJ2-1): DAMVIQNPRYQVTQFGKPVTLSCSQTLNHNVMYWYQQKSSQAPKLLFHYYDKDFNNEADTPDNFQSRRPNTSFCFLDIRSPGLGDTAMYLCATSFGEHNEQFFGPGTRLTVL.

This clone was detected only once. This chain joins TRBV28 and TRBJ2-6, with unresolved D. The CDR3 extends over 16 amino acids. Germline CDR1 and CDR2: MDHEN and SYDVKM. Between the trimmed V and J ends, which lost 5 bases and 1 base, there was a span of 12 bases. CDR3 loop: CASSLPAGSGANVLTF. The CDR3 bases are TGTGCCAGCAGTCTCCCCGCCGGTTCTGGGGCCAACGTCCTGACTTTC.

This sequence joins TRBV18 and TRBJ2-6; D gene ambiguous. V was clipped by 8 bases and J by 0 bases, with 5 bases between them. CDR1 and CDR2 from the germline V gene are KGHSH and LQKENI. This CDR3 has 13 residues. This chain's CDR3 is CASAGSGANVLTF. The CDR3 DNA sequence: TGTGCCAGCGCTGGCTCTGGGGCCAACGTCCTGACTTTC.

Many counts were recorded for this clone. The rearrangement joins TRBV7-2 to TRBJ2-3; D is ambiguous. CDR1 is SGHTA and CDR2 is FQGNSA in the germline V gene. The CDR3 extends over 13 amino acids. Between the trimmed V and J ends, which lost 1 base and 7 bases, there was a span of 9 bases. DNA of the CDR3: TGTGCCAGCAGCTTAGAGATAGCAAATACGCAGTATTTT. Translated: CASSLEIANTQYF.

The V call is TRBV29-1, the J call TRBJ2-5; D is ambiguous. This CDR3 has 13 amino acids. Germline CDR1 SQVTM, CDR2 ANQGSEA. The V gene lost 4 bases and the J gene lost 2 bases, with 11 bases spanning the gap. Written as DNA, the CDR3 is TGCAGCGTTGCTGCGCCGTTACAAGAGACCCAGTACTTC. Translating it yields CSVAAPLQETQYF. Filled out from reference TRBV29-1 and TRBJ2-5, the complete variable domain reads SAVISQKPSRDICQRGTSLTIQCQVDSQVTMMFWYRQQPGQSLTLIATANQGSEATYESGFVIDKFPISRPNLTFSTLTVSNMSPEDSSIYLCSVAAPLQETQYFGPGTRLLVL.

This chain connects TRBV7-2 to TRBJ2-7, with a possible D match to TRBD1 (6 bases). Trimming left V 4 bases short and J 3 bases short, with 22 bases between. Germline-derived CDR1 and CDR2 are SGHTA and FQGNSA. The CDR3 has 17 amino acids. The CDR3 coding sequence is TGTGCCAGCAGCTCAGGGTCCGACAGGACGTTGCGCTACGAGCAGTACTTC. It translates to CASSSGSDRTLRYEQYF.

CDR3 protein: CASIVKGNTEAFF. The DNA for the CDR3 is TGTGCCAGCATTGTGAAGGGGAACACTGAAGCTTTCTTT. The chain combines TRBV6-1 with TRBJ1-1, with unresolved D. The V end lost 7 bases, the J end lost 1 base, and 10 bases lay between the germline ends. From germline, CDR1 is MNHNS and CDR2 SASEGT. CDR3 size: 13 residues.

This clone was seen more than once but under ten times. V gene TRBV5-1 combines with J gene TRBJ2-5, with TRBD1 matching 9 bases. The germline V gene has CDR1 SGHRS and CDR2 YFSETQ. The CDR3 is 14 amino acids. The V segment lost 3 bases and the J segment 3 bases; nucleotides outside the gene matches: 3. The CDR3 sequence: CASSYGQGKETQYF. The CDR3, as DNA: TGCGCCAGCAGCTACGGACAGGGGAAAGAGACCCAGTACTTC. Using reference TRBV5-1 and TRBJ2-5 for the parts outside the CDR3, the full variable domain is KAGVTQTPRYLIKTRGQQVTLSCSPISGHRSVSWYQQTPGQGLQFLFEYFSETQRNKGNFPGRFSGRQFSNSRSEMNVSTLELGDSALYLCASSYGQGKETQYFGPGTRLLVL.

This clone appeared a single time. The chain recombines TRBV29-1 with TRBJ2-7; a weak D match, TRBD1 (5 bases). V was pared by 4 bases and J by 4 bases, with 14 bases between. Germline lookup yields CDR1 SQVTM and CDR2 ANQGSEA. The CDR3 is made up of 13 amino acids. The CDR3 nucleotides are TGCAGCGTTGGCCTAGGGGCAGGATACGAGCAGTACTTC. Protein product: CSVGLGAGYEQYF.

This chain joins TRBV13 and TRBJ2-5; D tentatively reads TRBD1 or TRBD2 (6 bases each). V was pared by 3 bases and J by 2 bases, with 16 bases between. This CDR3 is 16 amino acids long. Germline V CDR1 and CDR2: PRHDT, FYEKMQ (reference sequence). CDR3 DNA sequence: TGTGCCAGCAGCTTCGGGGGCAGGGCCATACAAGAGACCCAGTACTTC. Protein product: CASSFGGRAIQETQYF.

CDR3 sequence: CSVGGDRGSPLHF. CDR3 nucleotide sequence: TGCAGCGTTGGTGGGGACAGGGGTTCACCCCTCCACTTT. J is TRBJ1-6 and V is TRBV29-1, with 10 bases identical to TRBD1. Germline CDR1 reads SQVTM; CDR2 reads ANQGSEA. J gave up 9 bases and V 4 bases, and 3 bases lay outside the gene matches. CDR3 length: 13 amino acids.

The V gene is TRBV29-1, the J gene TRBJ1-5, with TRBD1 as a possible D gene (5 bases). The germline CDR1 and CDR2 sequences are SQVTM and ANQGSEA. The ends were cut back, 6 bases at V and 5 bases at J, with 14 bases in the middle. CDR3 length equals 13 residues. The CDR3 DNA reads TGCAGCGTGGTGACAGCGCCATATCAGCCCCAGCATTTT. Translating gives CSVVTAPYQPQHF.

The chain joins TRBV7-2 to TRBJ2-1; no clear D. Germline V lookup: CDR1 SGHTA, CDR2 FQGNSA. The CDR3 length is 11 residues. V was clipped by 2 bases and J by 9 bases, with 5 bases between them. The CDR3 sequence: CASSLTGEQFF. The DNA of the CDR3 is TGTGCCAGCAGCTTAACTGGTGAGCAGTTCTTC.

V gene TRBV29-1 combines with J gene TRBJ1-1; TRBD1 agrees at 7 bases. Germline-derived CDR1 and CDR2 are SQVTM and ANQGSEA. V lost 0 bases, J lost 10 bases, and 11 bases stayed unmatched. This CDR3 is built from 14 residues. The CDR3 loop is CSVEETVGTARAFF. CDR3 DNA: TGCAGCGTTGAAGAAACAGTCGGGACAGCGCGAGCTTTCTTT.

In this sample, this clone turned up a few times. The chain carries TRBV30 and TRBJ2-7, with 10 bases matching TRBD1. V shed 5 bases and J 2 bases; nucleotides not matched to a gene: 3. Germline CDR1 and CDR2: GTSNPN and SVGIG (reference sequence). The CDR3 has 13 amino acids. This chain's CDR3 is CAWGQGGPYEQYF. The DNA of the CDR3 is TGTGCCTGGGGACAGGGGGGTCCCTACGAGCAGTACTTC.

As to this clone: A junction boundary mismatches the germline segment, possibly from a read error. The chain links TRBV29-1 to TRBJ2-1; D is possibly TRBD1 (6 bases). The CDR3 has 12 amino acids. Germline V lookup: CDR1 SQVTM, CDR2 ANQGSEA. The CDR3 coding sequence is TGCAGTGTTGGACAGACGAACAATGAGCAGTTCTTC. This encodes CSVGQTNNEQFF.